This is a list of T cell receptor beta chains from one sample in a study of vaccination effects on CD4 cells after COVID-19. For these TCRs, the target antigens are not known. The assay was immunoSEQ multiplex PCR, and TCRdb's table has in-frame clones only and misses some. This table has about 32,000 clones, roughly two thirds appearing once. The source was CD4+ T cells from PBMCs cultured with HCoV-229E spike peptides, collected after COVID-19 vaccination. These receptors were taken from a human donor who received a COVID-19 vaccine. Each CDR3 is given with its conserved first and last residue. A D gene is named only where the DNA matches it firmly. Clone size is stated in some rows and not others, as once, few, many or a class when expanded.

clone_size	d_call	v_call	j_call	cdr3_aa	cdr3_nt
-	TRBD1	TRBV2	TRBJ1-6	CARGQGLYSPLHF	TGTGCCAGAGGACAGGGTCTTTATTCACCCCTCCACTTT
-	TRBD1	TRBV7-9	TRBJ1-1	CASSHRDRGGSKVTEAFF	TGTGCCAGCAGCCATCGGGACAGGGGGGGATCTAAAGTCACTGAAGCTTTCTTT
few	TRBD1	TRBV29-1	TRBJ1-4	CSAQQGANEKLFF	TGCAGCGCCCAACAGGGGGCTAATGAAAAACTGTTTTTT
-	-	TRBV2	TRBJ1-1	CASRTDSRGTEAFF	TGTGCCAGCAGAACGGACAGTCGAGGCACTGAAGCTTTCTTT
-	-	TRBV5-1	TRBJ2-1	CASSLSSGQYNEQFF	TGCGCCAGCAGCCTAAGCAGCGGACAGTACAATGAGCAGTTCTTC
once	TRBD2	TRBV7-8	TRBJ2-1	CASSSGLAGLDEQFF	TGTGCCAGCAGCTCGGGACTAGCGGGCCTCGATGAGCAGTTCTTC
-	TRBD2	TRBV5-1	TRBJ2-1	CASSLEGGSYNEQFF	TGCGCCAGCAGCTTGGAGGGAGGGTCCTACAATGAGCAGTTCTTC
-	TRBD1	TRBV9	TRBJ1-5	CASNLRQGAGPQHF	TGTGCCAGCAATCTAAGACAGGGGGCTGGGCCCCAGCATTTT
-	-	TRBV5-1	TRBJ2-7	CASSLGQGGEQYF	TGCGCCAGCAGCTTGGGGCAGGGAGGCGAGCAGTACTTC
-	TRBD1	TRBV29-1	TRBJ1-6	CSVAGTGDSPLHF	TGCAGCGTTGCCGGGACAGGGGATTCACCCCTCCACTTT
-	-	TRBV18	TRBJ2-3	CASSPNGPTDTQYF	TGTGCCAGCTCACCAAATGGCCCCACAGATACGCAGTATTTT
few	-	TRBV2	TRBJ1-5	CASGRDRGDNQPQHF	TGTGCCAGCGGTAGGGACCGGGGGGACAATCAGCCCCAGCATTTT
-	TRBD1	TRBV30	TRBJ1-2	CAWSSTLRTGGFGYTF	TGTGCCTGGAGTTCCACTCTCAGAACAGGGGGCTTTGGCTACACCTTC
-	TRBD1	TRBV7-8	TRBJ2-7	CASSSRTGSYEQYF	TGTGCCAGCAGCTCCAGGACAGGCTCCTACGAGCAGTACTTC
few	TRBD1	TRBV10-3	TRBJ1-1	CAIRSGTGSTEAFF	TGTGCCATCAGGAGCGGGACAGGGAGCACTGAAGCTTTCTTT
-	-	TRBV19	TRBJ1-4	CASSIRGEKLFF	TGTGCCAGTAGTATAAGGGGCGAAAAACTGTTTTTT
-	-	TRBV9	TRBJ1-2	CASSVGDYGYTF	TGTGCCAGCAGCGTGGGAGACTATGGCTACACCTTC
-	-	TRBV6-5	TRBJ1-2	CASIRDSSGLDGYTF	TGTGCCAGCATCCGTGATTCTTCAGGTTTGGATGGCTACACCTTC
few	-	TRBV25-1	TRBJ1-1	CASSEGTYTEAFF	TGTGCCAGCAGTGAGGGTACGTACACTGAAGCTTTCTTT
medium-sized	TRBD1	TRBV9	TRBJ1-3	CASSVGQGLSTIYF	TGTGCCAGCAGCGTAGGACAGGGCTTGAGCACCATATATTTT
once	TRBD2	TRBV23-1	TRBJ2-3	CASSQRLAGSQREDTQYF	TGCGCCAGCAGTCAACGACTAGCGGGTAGTCAACGGGAAGATACGCAGTATTTT
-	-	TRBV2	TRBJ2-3	CASTGSPSTDTQYF	TGTGCCAGCACGGGGAGCCCTAGCACAGATACGCAGTATTTT
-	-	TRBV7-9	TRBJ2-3	CASSSPNEDTQYF	TGTGCCAGCAGCTCGCCGAATGAGGATACGCAGTATTTT
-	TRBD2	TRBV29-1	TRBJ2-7	CSVETRLAGNYEQYF	TGCAGCGTTGAAACCCGACTAGCGGGGAACTACGAGCAGTACTTC
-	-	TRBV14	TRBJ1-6	CASSQQQRSPLHF	TGTGCCAGCAGCCAACAACAGCGATCACCCCTCCACTTT
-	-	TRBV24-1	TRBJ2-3	CATSDSLARTDTQYF	TGTGCCACCAGTGATTCACTAGCACGCACAGATACGCAGTATTTT
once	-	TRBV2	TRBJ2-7	CASSAASRLISYEQYF	TGTGCCAGCAGCGCAGCTTCGCGACTAATCTCCTACGAGCAGTACTTC
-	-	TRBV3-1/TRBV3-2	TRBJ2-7	CASSHAGEQYF	TGTGCCAGCAGCCACGCCGGTGAGCAGTACTTC
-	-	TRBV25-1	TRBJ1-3	CASSELAGANSGNTIYF	TGTGCCAGCAGTGAATTGGCAGGGGCCAACTCTGGAAACACCATATATTTT
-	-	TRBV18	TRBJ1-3	CASSPTDDSGNTIYF	TGTGCCAGCTCACCGACAGACGACTCTGGAAACACCATATATTTT
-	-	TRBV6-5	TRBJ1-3	CASSYWASGRNTIYF	TGTGCCAGCAGTTACTGGGCCTCGGGGAGAAACACCATATATTTT
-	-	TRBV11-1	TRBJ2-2	CASSFVANTGELFF	TGTGCCAGCAGCTTTGTAGCGAACACCGGGGAGCTGTTTTTT
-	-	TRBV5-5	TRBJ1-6	CASSLDYYANNSPLHF	TGTGCCAGCAGCTTGGACTACTATGCCAATAATTCACCCCTCCACTTT
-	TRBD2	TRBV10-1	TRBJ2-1	CASSGLAGAVYNEQFF	TGCGCCAGCAGTGGACTAGCGGGAGCCGTCTACAATGAGCAGTTCTTC
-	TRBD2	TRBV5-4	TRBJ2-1	CASSDGTSGRRYEQFF	TGTGCCAGCAGCGATGGGACTAGCGGGAGAAGGTATGAGCAGTTCTTC
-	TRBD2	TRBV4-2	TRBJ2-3	CASSQALAGGTDTQYF	TGTGCCAGCAGCCAAGCGCTAGCGGGAGGGACAGATACGCAGTATTTT
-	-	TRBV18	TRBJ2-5	CASSPRLNQETQYF	TGTGCCAGCTCACCCCGACTGAACCAAGAGACCCAGTACTTC
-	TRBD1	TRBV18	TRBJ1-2	CASSQGQGAIYGYTF	TGTGCCAGCTCCCAGGGACAGGGGGCGATCTATGGCTACACCTTC
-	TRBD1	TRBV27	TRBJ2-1	CASRDAGTGNNEQFF	TGTGCCAGCAGGGATGCCGGGACAGGAAACAATGAGCAGTTCTTC
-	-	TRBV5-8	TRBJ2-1	CASSYDRGGGDEQFF	TGTGCCAGCAGCTACGATCGCGGCGGTGGCGATGAGCAGTTCTTC
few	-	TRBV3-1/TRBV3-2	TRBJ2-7	CASSQVRITYYEQYF	TGTGCCAGCAGCCAAGTGCGTATTACCTACTACGAGCAGTACTTC
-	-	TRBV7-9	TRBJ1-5	CASSLVGQGPGLQPQHF	TGTGCCAGCAGCTTAGTGGGGCAGGGGCCTGGGTTGCAGCCCCAGCATTTT
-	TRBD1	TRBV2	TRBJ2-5	CASREGQAQVETQYF	TGTGCCAGCAGGGAAGGACAGGCCCAAGTAGAGACCCAGTACTTC
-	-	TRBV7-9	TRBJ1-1	CASSLDLAGEAFF	TGTGCCAGCAGCTTAGATTTGGCCGGAGAAGCTTTCTTT
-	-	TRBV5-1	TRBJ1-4	CASSLARQRDEKLFF	TGCGCCAGCAGCTTGGCCAGGCAGAGAGATGAAAAACTGTTTTTT
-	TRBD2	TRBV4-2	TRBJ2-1	CASSSRTSGYNEQFF	TGTGCCAGCAGCTCACGGACTAGCGGGTACAATGAGCAGTTCTTC
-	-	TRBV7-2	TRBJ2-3	CASSPSTGTDTQYF	TGTGCCAGCAGTCCGTCGACGGGAACAGATACGCAGTATTTT
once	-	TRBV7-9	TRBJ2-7	CASSRLGIIGEQYF	TGTGCCAGCAGCCGTCTTGGTATTATAGGCGAGCAGTACTTC
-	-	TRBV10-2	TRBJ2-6	CASSRGPMVSGANVLTF	TGCGCCAGCAGTCGGGGGCCGATGGTCTCTGGGGCCAACGTCCTGACTTTC
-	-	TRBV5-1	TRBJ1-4	CASSGTGSANEKLFF	TGCGCCAGCAGCGGCACAGGGAGCGCTAATGAAAAACTGTTTTTT
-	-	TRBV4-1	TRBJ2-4	CASSQGTSRRNIQYF	TGCGCCAGCAGCCAAGGGACCTCTCGGAGGAACATTCAGTACTTC